This T cell receptor (beta chain) was captured by sequencing in a study of OX40 agonist ivuxolimab in advanced cancers. The overall study: Ivuxolimab was delivered to patients intravenously every 2 weeks at doses spanning 0.01 to 10 mg/kg. Each dose-escalation patient presented with hepatocellular carcinoma, melanoma, renal cell or head and neck cancer. Three patients showed partial responses: one hepatocellular carcinoma and two cutaneous melanoma cases.

Repertoires were generated with immunoSEQ multiplex PCR, while TCRdb's copy carries only in-frame clones and drops some. This table has around 56,000 clones, 88% appearing once. CDR1 SGDLS and CDR2 YYNGEE come from the germline V gene. V dropped 0 bases and J dropped 0 bases, with 16 bases sitting between them. This CDR3 is built from 18 residues. Blood samples were obtained at baseline, cycle 4 day 1, and cycle 7 day 1. The receptor was isolated from an adult with an advanced solid tumor such as melanoma, head and neck, liver or kidney cancer. The gene calls are TRBV9 and TRBJ2-1; D ambiguous. The sequencing here drew on CD4+ or CD8+ T cells sorted from blood, taken in a trial of the OX40 agonist ivuxolimab. The CDR3: CASSVGYVGTSSYNEQFF. CDR3 nucleotides: TGTGCCAGCAGCGTAGGTTATGTGGGAACAAGCTCCTACAATGAGCAGTTCTTC.